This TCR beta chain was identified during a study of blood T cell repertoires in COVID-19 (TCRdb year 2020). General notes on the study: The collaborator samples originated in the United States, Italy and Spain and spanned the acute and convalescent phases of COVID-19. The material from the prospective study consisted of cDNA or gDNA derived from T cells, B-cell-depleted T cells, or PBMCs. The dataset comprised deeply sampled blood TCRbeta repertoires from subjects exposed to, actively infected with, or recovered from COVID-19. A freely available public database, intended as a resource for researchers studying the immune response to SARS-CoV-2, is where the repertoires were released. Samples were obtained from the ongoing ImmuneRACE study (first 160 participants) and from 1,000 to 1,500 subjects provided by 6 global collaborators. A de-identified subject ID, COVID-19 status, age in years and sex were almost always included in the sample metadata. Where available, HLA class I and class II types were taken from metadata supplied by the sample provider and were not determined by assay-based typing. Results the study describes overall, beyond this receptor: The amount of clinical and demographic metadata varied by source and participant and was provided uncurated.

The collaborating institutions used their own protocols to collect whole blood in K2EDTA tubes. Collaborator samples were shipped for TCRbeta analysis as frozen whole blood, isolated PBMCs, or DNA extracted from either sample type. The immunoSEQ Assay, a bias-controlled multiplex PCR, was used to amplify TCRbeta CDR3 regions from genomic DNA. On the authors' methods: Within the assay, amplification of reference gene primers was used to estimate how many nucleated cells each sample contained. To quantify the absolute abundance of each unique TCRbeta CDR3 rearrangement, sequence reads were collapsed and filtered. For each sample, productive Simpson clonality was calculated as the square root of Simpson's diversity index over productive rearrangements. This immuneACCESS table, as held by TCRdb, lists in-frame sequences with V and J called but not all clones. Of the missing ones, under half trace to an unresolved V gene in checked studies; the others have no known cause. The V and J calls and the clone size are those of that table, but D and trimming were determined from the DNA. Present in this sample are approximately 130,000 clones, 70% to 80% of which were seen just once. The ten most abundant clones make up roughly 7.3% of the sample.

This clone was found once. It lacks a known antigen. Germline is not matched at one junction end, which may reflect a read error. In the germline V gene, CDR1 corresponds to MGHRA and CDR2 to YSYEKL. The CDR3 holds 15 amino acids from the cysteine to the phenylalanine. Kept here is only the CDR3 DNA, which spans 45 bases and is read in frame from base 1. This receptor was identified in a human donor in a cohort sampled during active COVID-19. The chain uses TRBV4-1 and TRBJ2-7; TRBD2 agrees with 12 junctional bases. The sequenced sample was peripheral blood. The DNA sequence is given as TGCGCCAGCAGCCAAGATCTCCTAGCGGGAGGGCCGGGGGACTTC. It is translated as CASSQDLLAGGPGDF.